The 4 T cell receptor beta chains below all came from one sample that was sequenced in a study of cytomegalovirus exposure and HLA in healthy donors. The PCR made use of 60 Vbeta and 13 Jbeta primers. Here immunoSEQ multiplex PCR was the method, and the copy in TCRdb shows in-frame clones only, minus some. The sample comprises approximately 110,000 clones, 74% of which are singletons, and about 4% rests with the top ten. Material: PBMCs. These receptors came from a woman aged 50 to 60 in good health and CMV-seropositive.

The rearrangement uses TRBV4-2 and TRBJ2-7; 8 nucleotides align to TRBD1. The CDR3 extends over 15 amino acids. The V and J ends lost 4 bases and 5 bases, in that order; junction bases with no gene match: 10. Per the germline V gene, CDR1 is LGHNA and CDR2 is YNFKEQ. In DNA, the CDR3 is TGTGCCAGCAGCCGAAACGAGGGACAGGTAAACGAGCAGTACTTC. Residues: CASSRNEGQVNEQYF.

The rearrangement uses TRBV5-6 and TRBJ1-2; 7 nucleotides line up with TRBD1. V lost 4 bases and J lost 4; bases outside the gene matches: 4. The CDR3 contains 13 residues. CDR1 and CDR2 (germline): SGHDT, YYEEEE. CDR3 protein: CASSPQGRYGYTF. DNA for the CDR3: TGTGCCAGCAGCCCACAGGGGCGCTATGGCTACACCTTC. Drawing the rest from reference TRBV5-6 and TRBJ1-2, the complete variable domain is DAGVTQSPTHLIKTRGQQVTLRCSPKSGHDTVSWYQQALGQGPQFIFQYYEEEERQRGNFPDRFSGHQFPNYSSELNVNALLLGDSALYLCASSPQGRYGYTFGSGTRLTVV.

The chain uses TRBV10-2 and TRBJ2-5, with TRBD1 as a possible D gene (6 bases). Germline V gene sequence: CDR1 WSHSY, CDR2 SAAADI. The CDR3 runs to 14 residues. Trimming shortened V by 4 bases and J by 5 bases, and 14 bases separated the two germline ends. The CDR3 DNA is TGCGCCAGCAGTGTGGGACACTTGGGGGAGACCCAGTACTTC. This encodes CASSVGHLGETQYF.

CDR3 coding DNA: TGTGCCAGTAGTACCTCCTGGGGACAGAGCTATAATTCACCCCTCCACTTT. This encodes CASSTSWGQSYNSPLHF. V is TRBV19 and J is TRBJ1-6; 7 nucleotides line up with TRBD1. With V trimmed by 4 bases and J by 3 bases, 9 bases remained unmatched. The CDR3 length is 17 residues. The germline CDR1 and CDR2 sequences are LNHDA and SQIVND (reference sequence). The whole variable domain, filled in from reference TRBV19 and TRBJ1-6, reads DGGITQSPKYLFRKEGQNVTLSCEQNLNHDAMYWYRQDPGQGLRLIYYSQIVNDFQKGDIAEGYSVSREKKESFPLTVTSAQKNPTAFYLCASSTSWGQSYNSPLHFGNGTRLTVT.